A single sample is the source of the 24 T cell receptor beta chains below, sequenced in a study of blood T cell repertoires in COVID-19. Using immunoSEQ multiplex PCR, the repertoire was profiled, and TCRdb retains in-frame clones only, with some absent. The sample has 400,000 to 450,000 clones, about 90% seen once. The sample comprised peripheral blood. These receptor sequences come from a man aged 18 to 30 with COVID-19, enrolled during active disease.

This clone was seen only a few times. The CDR3 loop reads CASSQGQGFNYGYTF. CDR3 sequence (DNA): TGTGCCAGCAGTCAAGGACAGGGTTTTAACTATGGCTACACCTTC. The chain combines TRBV7-8 with TRBJ1-2; 8 bases are shared with TRBD1. CDR1 and CDR2 from the germline V gene are SGHVS and FQNEAQ. J was trimmed by 1 base and V by 6 bases; bases with no gene match: 7. The CDR3 contains 15 residues.

The chain links TRBV15 to TRBJ1-1, with D perhaps matching TRBD1 (5 bases). Germline CDR1 and CDR2: LNHNV and YYDKDF (reference sequence). The CDR3 loop spans 16 amino acids. Trimming pared 9 bases from V and 0 bases from J, leaving 20 bases between. CDR3 residues: CATKIWGGDLNTEAFF. The DNA for the CDR3 is TGTGCCACAAAGATATGGGGCGGGGATTTGAACACTGAAGCTTTCTTT.

A few counts support this clone. The chain employs TRBV10-2 and TRBJ1-1; perhaps TRBD1 as D (6 bases). The germline V and J ends were trimmed by 6 bases and 1 base, with 9 bases remaining between them. The CDR3 loop spans 13 amino acids. The V gene's germline CDR1 is WSHSY and CDR2 SAAADI. CDR3 sequence reads: CASRLGQNTEAFF. CDR3 coding DNA: TGCGCCAGCAGATTGGGACAGAACACTGAAGCTTTCTTT.

The chain joins TRBV19 to TRBJ2-7; 10 positions agree with TRBD2. The germline gives CDR1 LNHDA, CDR2 SQIVND (reference sequence). This CDR3 spans 17 amino acids. The junction had 13 bases not matched to a gene; V was cut back by 6 bases and J by 2 bases. The CDR3 region is CASSRRSSGSSAYEQYF. The CDR3 coding sequence is TGTGCCAGTAGCCGTCGGTCTAGCGGGAGTTCCGCCTACGAGCAGTACTTC.

This clone was seen only once. J is TRBJ1-1 and V is TRBV7-4; weak D call: TRBD1 (6 bases). Per germline, CDR1 SGHVT and CDR2 SQSDAQ. This CDR3 region has 17 residues. With 5 bases removed from V and 0 bases from J, the gap between germline ends came to 19 bases. The CDR3 region has the DNA TGTGCCAGCAGCCTAACATTCAGGGGAGGGCTGAACACTGAAGCTTTCTTT. Residues: CASSLTFRGGLNTEAFF.

The chain joins TRBV12-5 to TRBJ1-5, with 7 bases lining up with TRBD1. The length of the CDR3 is 16 residues. The V gene end was trimmed by 0 bases and the J gene end by 2 bases; junction bases not matched to a gene: 4. In germline, CDR1 is LGHNT, CDR2 FRNRAP. CDR3 sequence reads: CASGLVGGEGNQPQHF. In nucleotides, the CDR3 is TGTGCTAGTGGTTTGGTAGGGGGCGAAGGCAATCAGCCCCAGCATTTT.

This chain uses TRBV5-1 with TRBJ2-5, with 13 bases identical to TRBD2. The germline V gene has CDR1 SGHRS and CDR2 YFSETQ. The length of the CDR3 is 18 residues. V lost 2 bases and J lost 3; bases outside the gene matches: 10. The CDR3 reads CASSFYRSGLAGEETQYF. The CDR3 bases are TGCGCCAGCAGCTTTTACCGGTCCGGACTAGCGGGAGAAGAGACCCAGTACTTC.

The chain links TRBV5-1 to TRBJ2-5, with TRBD2 matching over 9 bases. Germline CDR1 SGHRS, CDR2 YFSETQ. J was trimmed by 5 bases and V by 1 base; bases with no gene match: 18. The CDR3 is made up of 19 amino acids. CDR3 nucleotides: TGCGCCAGCAGCTTGATGGTTCCGGCGGGGGGGCCTACCTGGGAGACCCAGTACTTC. Protein: CASSLMVPAGGPTWETQYF.

The genes are TRBV10-2 and TRBJ2-1, with 9 nucleotides matching TRBD1. Per the germline V gene, CDR1 is WSHSY and CDR2 is SAAADI. The CDR3 is 15 amino acids. J gave up 3 bases and V 3 bases, and 3 bases lay outside the gene matches. The CDR3 bases are TGCGCCAGCAGTGAAGGGGACAGGGTCTACAATGAGCAGTTCTTC. This sequence encodes CASSEGDRVYNEQFF.

The rearrangement joins TRBV9 to TRBJ1-1; TRBD1 agrees at 9 bases. CDR1 is SGDLS and CDR2 is YYNGEE in the germline V gene. This CDR3 contains 15 residues. The V and J ends lost 4 bases and 0 bases, in that order; junction bases with no gene match: 4. CDR3 loop: CASSPNRGLNTEAFF. The CDR3 DNA reads TGTGCCAGCAGCCCCAACAGGGGGCTGAACACTGAAGCTTTCTTT.

The chain combines TRBV11-2 with TRBJ2-6; D gene uncertain. Germline V gene lookup returns CDR1 SGHAT and CDR2 FQNNGV. V gave up 9 bases and J gave up 1 base, with 13 bases separating them. This CDR3 region has 15 residues. CDR3 region: CASRKPQSGANVLTF. In DNA form, the CDR3 reads TGTGCCAGTAGAAAGCCCCAATCTGGGGCCAACGTCCTGACTTTC.

A few counts support this clone. Here the CDR3 DNA reads TGTGCCAGCAGTGCGCCCCCCGGAGGGGGGGCAACAACTAATGAAAAACTGTTTTTT. Encoded protein: CASSAPPGGGATTNEKLFF. The chain couples TRBV6-1 to TRBJ1-4; TRBD1 is a possible D gene (6 bases). The CDR3 is 19 residues long. Between the trimmed V and J ends, which lost 4 bases and 0 bases, there was a span of 21 bases. The germline V gene encodes CDR1 MNHNS and CDR2 SASEGT.

Regarding this clone: With a much larger clone just one base away, this may be a read error. The chain joins TRBV6-5 to TRBJ2-7, with a possible D match to TRBD1 (5 bases). V lost 6 bases and J lost 0, with 9 bases in between. Germline V gene data show CDR1 as MNHEY and CDR2 as SVGAGI. The CDR3 has 13 residues. The CDR3 DNA sequence: TGTGCCAGCAGCCACGACAGCTCCTACGAGCAGTACTTC. It yields the protein CASSHDSSYEQYF.

The V call is TRBV19, the J call TRBJ2-2; D might be TRBD1 (6 bases). This CDR3 comprises 16 residues. V shed 9 bases and J shed 0 bases, with 17 bases lying between them. Germline V gene sequence: CDR1 LNHDA, CDR2 SQIVND (reference sequence). CDR3 DNA sequence: TGTGCCAGCCAATTGAACAGGGCCGCGAACACCGGGGAGCTGTTTTTT. This sequence encodes CASQLNRAANTGELFF.

This rearrangement joins TRBV11-3 to TRBJ2-5; the D gene is possibly TRBD2 (6 bases). This CDR3 comprises 12 residues. Trimming stripped 4 bases from V and 5 bases from J, with 8 bases between. CDR1 SGHNT and CDR2 YENEEA come from the germline V gene. The CDR3 region has the DNA TGTGCCAGCAGCTCGAGCGGGGAGACCCAGTACTTC. Its translation: CASSSSGETQYF.

V usage is TRBV10-3 and J usage is TRBJ2-3; TRBD2 aligns across 9 bases. The J segment lost 8 bases and the V segment lost 6 bases, leaving 15 bases of the junction unmatched. Per germline, CDR1 ENHRY and CDR2 SYGVKD. This CDR3 is 16 amino acids long. The CDR3 DNA follows: TGTGCCATCAGCATGTTAGCGGGAGACACGTCTGGTACGCAGTATTTT. This translates into CAISMLAGDTSGTQYF.

This clone came up once. The V gene is TRBV6-5, the J gene TRBJ2-7; 8 bases line up with TRBD1. The CDR3 length is 13 residues. V shed 10 bases and J 2 bases; nucleotides not matched to a gene: 7. CDR1 and CDR2 from the germline V gene are MNHEY and SVGAGI. CDR3 in amino acids: CATKGQAAYEQYF. CDR3 coding DNA: TGTGCCACCAAGGGACAGGCGGCCTACGAGCAGTACTTC.

The V and J genes are TRBV12-1 and TRBJ2-1; the table assigns TRBD2, which was not confirmed against the DNA. TRBV12-1 is designated a pseudogene. There are 14 residues in the CDR3. This CDR3 is CASSPPLVAREQFF. CDR3 nucleotides: TGTGCCAGCAGCCCCCCCCTGGTTGCTAGAGAGCAGTTCTTC.

V is TRBV12-5 and J is TRBJ1-5; tentatively, D is TRBD1 (5 bases). Germline V gives CDR1 LGHNT, CDR2 FRNRAP. Trimming removed 7 bases from V and 5 bases from J, with 21 bases in between. The CDR3 is 16 amino acids. CDR3 amino acids: CASALQGGEKDQPQHF. The CDR3 DNA reads as TGTGCTAGTGCCCTCCAGGGAGGGGAGAAGGATCAGCCCCAGCATTTT.

V is TRBV5-8 and J is TRBJ2-5; TRBD2 aligns across 10 bases. Trimming at V came to 4 bases and at J to 5 bases, leaving 8 bases not matched to a gene. Germline CDR1 reads SGHTS; CDR2 reads YDEGEE. CDR3 length: 15 residues. The CDR3 reads CASSTGLAVLETQYF. CDR3 sequence (DNA): TGTGCCAGCAGCACAGGACTAGCGGTTCTCGAGACCCAGTACTTC.

This chain joins TRBV5-4 and TRBJ2-7, with TRBD1 matching over 10 bases. The CDR3 sequence is 16 residues long. From germline, CDR1 is SGHNT and CDR2 YYREEE (reference sequence). V was pared by 2 bases and J by 0 bases, with 5 bases of the junction left unmatched. CDR3 nucleotide sequence: TGTGCCAGCAGCTTCCCTGGGACAGGGGTCTCCTACGAGCAGTACTTC. Its protein product is CASSFPGTGVSYEQYF.

The chain has TRBV6-5 and TRBJ2-1; D is undetermined. CDR3 length: 13 amino acids. V was shortened by 6 bases and J by 1 base, with 7 bases between the two germline ends. CDR1 is MNHEY and CDR2 is SVGAGI in the germline V gene. This CDR3 reads CASREISYNEQFF. The CDR3 DNA reads TGTGCCAGCAGGGAGATTTCCTACAATGAGCAGTTCTTC.

V and J are TRBV14 and TRBJ2-1, with D tentatively TRBD2 (6 bases). Germline loops: CDR1 SGHDN, CDR2 FVKESK. The CDR3 totals 15 residues. V dropped 0 bases and J dropped 3 bases, with 9 bases sitting between them. The CDR3 reads CASSQERDFYNEQFF. The CDR3 DNA is TGTGCCAGCAGCCAAGAGCGGGACTTCTACAATGAGCAGTTCTTC.

This chain joins TRBV2 and TRBJ1-2; D remains unclear. V was trimmed by 5 bases and J by 5 bases, leaving 9 bases between them. CDR3 length: 12 residues. CDR1 and CDR2 (germline): SNHLY, FYNNEI. CDR3 DNA sequence: TGTGCCAGCAGTCGAAACGGGTATGGCTACACCTTC. Amino acid sequence: CASSRNGYGYTF.